These 10 T cell receptor beta chains came from one sample sequenced in a study of beta chain features in type 1 diabetes. The whole isolated RNA underwent reverse transcription, so sequencing captured expressed TCRB transcripts. Assay used: immunoSEQ multiplex PCR; TCRdb lists only in-frame clones, some missing. The sample includes 500,000 to 800,000 clones, around an eighth of them seen just once. No antigens are known for them. Whole-study results and caveats: Moderate but significant shortening of TCRB CDR3s was recorded in all four CD4+ subsets from Type 1 diabetes patients.

Sequenced: naive CD4+ T cells from blood. The receptors were gathered from a man aged 25 to 40 with type 1 diabetes.

This clone was observed a handful of times. J is TRBJ2-2 and V is TRBV5-1; D perhaps matches TRBD2 (6 bases). CDR3 length equals 16 residues. Germline V gene data show CDR1 as SGHRS and CDR2 as YFSETQ. The V end was cut by 1 base, the J end by 1 base, with 11 bases between. The CDR3 region has the DNA TGCGCCAGCAGCTTGTTGGCGGGGATGAACACCGGGGAGCTGTTTTTT. Encoded protein: CASSLLAGMNTGELFF.

Only a few counts were recorded for this clone. The chain recombines TRBV18 with TRBJ1-3; 8 bases align to TRBD1. Germline lookup yields CDR1 KGHSH and CDR2 LQKENI. Trimming removed 3 bases from V and 0 bases from J; junction bases left unmatched: 4. The CDR3 is 16 amino acids. The CDR3 DNA reads TGTGCCAGCTCACCGGCAACAGGGGGCTCTGGAAACACCATATATTTT. Translating it yields CASSPATGGSGNTIYF. The full variable domain, rest sourced from reference TRBV18 and TRBJ1-3, is NAGVMQNPRHLVRRRGQEARLRCSPMKGHSHVYWYRQLPEEGLKFMVYLQKENIIDESGMPKERFSAEFPKEGPSILRIQQVVRGDSAAYFCASSPATGGSGNTIYFGEGSWLTVV.

The chain employs TRBV5-1 and TRBJ2-4; TRBD2 might be the D (5 bases). The CDR3 has 15 residues. The V and J ends lost 4 bases and 5 bases respectively, with 16 bases between them. CDR1 and CDR2 from the germline V gene are SGHRS and YFSETQ. CDR3 DNA: TGCGCCAGCAGCCCGAATGGACTGGGTCAAAACATTCAGTACTTC. Encoded protein: CASSPNGLGQNIQYF.

This clone was observed a handful of times. V and J are TRBV28 and TRBJ1-2; unclear D gene. Germline loops: CDR1 MDHEN, CDR2 SYDVKM. This CDR3 comprises 15 residues. V lost 5 bases and J lost 0, with 13 bases in between. CDR3 DNA sequence: TGTGCCAGCAGTACCCATCAGGTTTCTAACTATGGCTACACCTTC. Translating gives CASSTHQVSNYGYTF.

This clone was seen a handful of times. Different DNA sequences within this sample yield the same CDR3. The J gene is TRBJ2-7, the V gene TRBV10-3, with TRBD2 identical over 13 bases. The germline gives CDR1 ENHRY, CDR2 SYGVKD. The CDR3 is 15 residues long. The ends lost 4 bases at V and 4 bases at J; junction bases unmatched: 4. CDR3 coding DNA: TGTGCCATCAGTGGGACTAGCGGGGGTTTGTACGAGCAGTACTTC. Its protein is CAISGTSGGLYEQYF.

In its sample, this clone was seen a few times. The chain recombines TRBV13 with TRBJ2-7; TRBD2 agrees at 10 bases. J was trimmed by 2 bases and V by 0 bases; bases with no gene match: 7. The CDR3 has 17 residues. Germline V gene sequence: CDR1 PRHDT, CDR2 FYEKMQ (reference sequence). The CDR3 sequence: CASSLGGLAGVPYEQYF. CDR3 nucleotides: TGTGCCAGCAGCTTAGGCGGGCTAGCGGGGGTCCCCTACGAGCAGTACTTC.

The rearrangement joins TRBV6-4 to TRBJ2-2; D is uncertain. The germline gives CDR1 MRHNA, CDR2 SNTAGT. This CDR3 has 12 residues. Trimming took off 2 bases at V and 6 bases at J, with 4 bases between the two ends. The CDR3 DNA follows: TGTGCCAGCAGTGACAGGGCCGGGGAGCTGTTTTTT. Its protein is CASSDRAGELFF.

This clone was counted between two and nine times. This chain uses TRBV11-3 with TRBJ2-2, with a tentative D call TRBD1 (6 bases). This CDR3 contains 17 residues. Trimming took 5 bases from V and 5 from J, leaving 21 bases between them. CDR1 and CDR2 (germline): SGHNT, YENEEA. CDR3 in DNA: TGTGCCAGCAGCCTGGCAACAGGGTTGGATGGAACCGGGGAGCTGTTTTTT. Protein product: CASSLATGLDGTGELFF.

This clone was seen a handful of times. The V and J genes are TRBV5-1 and TRBJ1-5; 7 bases fit TRBD1. The germline V gene has CDR1 SGHRS and CDR2 YFSETQ. The CDR3 contains 15 residues. The ends lost 2 bases at V and 0 bases at J; junction bases unmatched: 2. The DNA for the CDR3 is TGCGCCAGCAGCTTCACAGGGGATAGCAATCAGCCCCAGCATTTT. This encodes CASSFTGDSNQPQHF.

CDR3 sequence reads: CATTQGAINEQFF. DNA of the CDR3: TGTGCCACCACACAGGGGGCGATCAATGAGCAGTTCTTC. V and J are TRBV19 and TRBJ2-1, with 9 bases identical to TRBD1. Per germline, CDR1 LNHDA and CDR2 SQIVND (reference sequence). The CDR3 loop spans 13 amino acids. Unmatched junction bases numbered 7, after V lost 10 bases and J lost 6 bases.